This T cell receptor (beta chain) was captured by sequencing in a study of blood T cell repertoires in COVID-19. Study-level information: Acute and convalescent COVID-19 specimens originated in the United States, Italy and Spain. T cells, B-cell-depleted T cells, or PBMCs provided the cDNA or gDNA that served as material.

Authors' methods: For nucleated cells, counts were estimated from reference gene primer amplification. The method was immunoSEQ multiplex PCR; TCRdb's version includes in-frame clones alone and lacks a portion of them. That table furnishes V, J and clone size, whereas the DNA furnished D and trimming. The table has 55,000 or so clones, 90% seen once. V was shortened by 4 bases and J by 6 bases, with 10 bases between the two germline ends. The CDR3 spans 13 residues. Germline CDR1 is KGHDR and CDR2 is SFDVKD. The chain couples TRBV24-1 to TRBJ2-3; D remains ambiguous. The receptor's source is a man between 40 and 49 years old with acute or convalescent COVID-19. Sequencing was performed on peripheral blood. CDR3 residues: CATSDPPSDTQYF. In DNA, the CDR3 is TGTGCCACCAGTGACCCCCCTTCCGATACGCAGTATTTT.